This T cell receptor (beta chain) was profiled in a study of blood T cell repertoires in COVID-19. The CDR3 runs 16 residues. Germline values: CDR1 LGHDT, CDR2 YNNKEL (reference sequence). V lost 6 bases to trimming and J lost 5 bases, with 22 bases between them. Profiled with immunoSEQ multiplex PCR; TCRdb holds only in-frame clones, not every one. The sample includes about 210,000 clones, 80% of them seen just once. This clonotype originated in a man aged 25 to 40 with acute COVID-19. This chain uses TRBV3-1 (or the pseudogene TRBV3-2) with TRBJ1-2; maybe TRBD1 (5 bases). The source material was PBMCs or T cells enriched from blood (not recorded which). CDR3 amino acids: CASRDVGAGPQYGYTF. The CDR3 DNA is TGTGCCAGCAGAGACGTTGGGGCCGGACCCCAATATGGCTACACCTTC.